This T cell receptor beta chain was obtained from a study of cytomegalovirus exposure and HLA in healthy donors. Study context: Among the roughly 380 donors who were genotyped, about 80% fell in the genetic ancestry cluster that is associated with self-reported Caucasian donors. Whole-study results and caveats: The authors listed 150 or so TCR beta chains as cytomegalovirus-associated. CMV serostatus stood as the only immune exposure information on hand. It is likely that the observed cluster of highly shared sequence variants was a sequencing artifact.

Vbeta (60) and Jbeta (13) primers were used in the PCR. Generated by immunoSEQ multiplex PCR, the TCRdb table keeps only in-frame clones and is missing some. The sample contains approximately 70,000 clones, about 70% of which appear only once. The CDR3 is 15 amino acids. V was pared by 2 bases and J by 5 bases, with 3 bases of the junction left unmatched. Per the germline V gene, CDR1 is SGHTA and CDR2 is FQGNSA. As for this clone: Its antigen is unidentified.

This clonotype was sampled from a woman aged 45-60 years in good health and CMV-seropositive. The chain has TRBV7-2 and TRBJ1-5, with 10 bases matching TRBD1. Sequencing was done on a sample of PBMCs. The CDR3 loop reads CASSLTGQGHQPQHF. The CDR3 DNA reads TGTGCCAGCAGCTTAACGGGACAGGGGCATCAGCCCCAGCATTTT.